These 22 T cell receptor beta chains were all obtained from the same sample, sequenced in a study of technical replicates of blood from several donors. TCRdb's copy holds only in-frame clones and misses some; the assay was immunoSEQ multiplex PCR. The profile shows 70,000 or so clones, around 92% of them singletons. Sequences were obtained from T cells isolated from PBMCs. All receptors come from a human donor in good health.

This sequence joins TRBV10-3 and TRBJ1-1, with 10 bases matching TRBD1. The V and J ends lost 10 bases and 5 bases, in that order; junction bases with no gene match: 7. The CDR3 consists of 13 residues. Germline-derived CDR1 and CDR2 are ENHRY and SYGVKD. In DNA form, the CDR3 reads TGTGCCACCAGGACAGGGGGGTTGACTGAAGCTTTCTTT. It encodes CATRTGGLTEAFF.

With regard to this clone: The sample has other DNA sequences that encode this CDR3 too. This sequence joins TRBV2 and TRBJ1-5; D call uncertain. The CDR3 extends over 14 amino acids. V dropped 2 bases and J dropped 0 bases, with 5 bases sitting between them. Germline CDR1 reads SNHLY; CDR2 reads FYNNEI. The CDR3 here is CASSELASNQPQHF. The CDR3 nucleotides read TGTGCCAGCAGTGAATTAGCTAGCAATCAGCCCCAGCATTTT.

This sequence joins TRBV5-5 and TRBJ2-7; the D is unclear. This CDR3 contains 14 residues. Between the trimmed V and J ends, which lost 4 bases and 4 bases, there was a span of 15 bases. Per germline, CDR1 SGHKS and CDR2 YYEKEE (reference sequence). CDR3 region: CASSPPGLAYEQYF. The CDR3, as DNA: TGTGCCAGCAGCCCGCCGGGTTTAGCTTACGAGCAGTACTTC.

The rearrangement joins TRBV5-4 to TRBJ2-7, with D possibly matching TRBD2 (6 bases). Germline-derived CDR1 and CDR2 are SGHNT and YYREEE (reference sequence). The germline V and J ends were trimmed by 3 bases and 5 bases, with 6 bases remaining between them. CDR3 length: 11 residues. The CDR3 DNA sequence: TGTGCCAGCAGCTGGGGGGACGAGCAGTACTTC. As protein: CASSWGDEQYF.

J is TRBJ2-7 and V is TRBV2; D is unclear. The CDR3 covers 14 residues. The V and J ends lost 6 bases and 5 bases respectively, with 17 bases between them. The germline V gene has CDR1 SNHLY and CDR2 FYNNEI. The CDR3 spells CASSRLQDGHEQYF. The CDR3 nucleotides are TGTGCCAGCAGCCGACTCCAAGATGGCCACGAGCAGTACTTC.

The chain joins TRBV14 to TRBJ1-2; 7 positions match TRBD1. Germline V gene lookup returns CDR1 SGHDN and CDR2 FVKESK. The CDR3 has 13 residues. The V and J ends lost 4 bases and 5 bases, in that order; junction bases with no gene match: 4. The CDR3 DNA reads as TGTGCCAGCAGCCGGTGGGACAGTTATGGCTACACCTTC. Its translation: CASSRWDSYGYTF.

V and J are TRBV5-4 and TRBJ2-1, with TRBD1 identical over 7 bases. Germline assignment: CDR1 SGHNT and CDR2 YYREEE (reference sequence). The CDR3 runs to 13 residues. The CDR3 DNA reads TGTGGCACCTCGGGACAGACTTACAATGAGCAGTTCTTC. Translating it yields CGTSGQTYNEQFF.

The CDR3 reads CASSLKGQGSTEAFF. The CDR3 coding sequence is TGCGCCAGCAGCTTGAAGGGACAGGGAAGCACTGAAGCTTTCTTT. V is TRBV5-1 and J is TRBJ1-1; 9 bases are a match to TRBD1. Germline loops: CDR1 SGHRS, CDR2 YFSETQ. V was clipped by 1 base and J by 4 bases; unmatched bases: 5. This CDR3 has 15 residues.

The V and J genes are TRBV10-2 and TRBJ1-4, with D unclear. Between the trimmed V and J ends, which lost 0 bases and 5 bases, there was a span of 10 bases. Germline values: CDR1 WSHSY, CDR2 SAAADI. The CDR3 runs 15 residues. The CDR3, as DNA: TGCGCCAGCAGTGAGTCTAACAGCCGGAATGAAAAACTGTTTTTT. Encoded protein: CASSESNSRNEKLFF.

The rearrangement uses TRBV7-2 and TRBJ2-1; D is perhaps TRBD2 (6 bases). Trimming cost V 2 bases and J 8 bases, with 10 bases left between them. CDR3 size: 13 residues. Looked up from germline, CDR1 is SGHTA and CDR2 is FQGNSA. Here the CDR3 reads CASSLTSTHEQFF. The CDR3 bases are TGTGCCAGCAGCTTAACTAGCACCCATGAGCAGTTCTTC.

This chain links TRBV5-1 with TRBJ2-2, with D hard to call. Germline V gene data show CDR1 as SGHRS and CDR2 as YFSETQ. The length of the CDR3 is 13 residues. Trimming shortened V by 4 bases and J by 7 bases, and 11 bases separated the two germline ends. The CDR3 reads CASSPQVDGELFF. The CDR3 DNA is TGCGCCAGCAGCCCTCAGGTGGACGGGGAGCTGTTTTTT.

This clone was observed a single time. This chain links TRBV27 with TRBJ2-3, with 8 bases identical to TRBD2. V lost 2 bases to trimming and J lost 6 bases; unmatched junction nucleotides: 4. Per the germline V gene, CDR1 is MNHEY and CDR2 is SMNVEV (reference sequence). The CDR3 consists of 14 residues. The CDR3: CASSLGGRTDTQYF. The DNA for the CDR3 is TGTGCCAGCAGTTTAGGCGGGAGGACCGATACGCAGTATTTT.

The CDR3: CAISRQGMADTQYF. The CDR3 DNA reads TGTGCCATCAGCCGACAGGGAATGGCAGATACGCAGTATTTT. V usage is TRBV10-3 and J usage is TRBJ2-3; 7 nucleotides line up with TRBD1. The CDR3 covers 14 residues. After removal of 6 bases from V and 4 bases from J, the junction contained 7 bases not matched to a gene. In germline, CDR1 is ENHRY, CDR2 SYGVKD.

The chain has TRBV2 and TRBJ1-5; perhaps TRBD1 as D (6 bases). V lost 4 bases to trimming and J lost 2 bases, with 9 bases between them. Germline CDR1 is SNHLY and CDR2 is FYNNEI. The CDR3 has 14 amino acids. CDR3 sequence: CASSGGGGNQPQHF. The CDR3 region has the DNA TGTGCCAGCAGTGGGGGGGGCGGCAATCAGCCCCAGCATTTT.

The chain links TRBV19 to TRBJ1-2; 7 nucleotides agree with TRBD1. CDR1 is LNHDA and CDR2 is SQIVND in the germline V gene (reference sequence). CDR3 length equals 14 residues. V shed 4 bases, J shed 4 bases, and the junction held 6 bases outside the gene matches. CDR3 coding DNA: TGTGCCAGTAGTAGCGGCAGGGGGTTCTATGGCTACACCTTC. This encodes CASSSGRGFYGYTF. Complete variable domain (other parts from reference TRBV19 and TRBJ1-2): DGGITQSPKYLFRKEGQNVTLSCEQNLNHDAMYWYRQDPGQGLRLIYYSQIVNDFQKGDIAEGYSVSREKKESFPLTVTSAQKNPTAFYLCASSSGRGFYGYTFGSGTRLTVV.

This chain links TRBV7-6 with TRBJ1-5, with a possible D match to TRBD1 (5 bases). V was shortened by 1 base and J by 9 bases, with 10 bases between the two germline ends. Germline V gives CDR1 SGHVS, CDR2 FNYEAQ. The CDR3 extends over 13 amino acids. In DNA form, the CDR3 reads TGTGCCAGCAGCTTAGGGGACGGGGGGCCCCAGCATTTT. Translation: CASSLGDGGPQHF.

This clone has a single count. Additional DNA sequences in this sample encode the identical CDR3. This rearrangement joins TRBV7-9 to TRBJ2-1, with TRBD2 matching 9 bases. V trimming: 1 base; J trimming: 10 bases; junction bases outside the gene matches: 5. The CDR3 consists of 14 residues. CDR1 is SEHNR, CDR2 FQNEAQ, per germline (reference sequence). Here the CDR3 DNA reads TGTGCCAGCAGCTTAGGGGGACTAGCAGGCGAGCAGTTCTTC. Encoded protein: CASSLGGLAGEQFF.

J is TRBJ2-2 and V is TRBV12-5; 7 positions agree with TRBD1. Germline V gene sequence: CDR1 LGHNT, CDR2 FRNRAP. The CDR3 covers 14 residues. V shed 9 bases and J 3 bases; nucleotides not matched to a gene: 7. CDR3 sequence reads: CASTRDSHTGELFF. CDR3 DNA: TGTGCTAGCACTAGGGACAGTCACACCGGGGAGCTGTTTTTT.

This clone has more than one count but fewer than ten. V and J are TRBV7-9 and TRBJ1-2; 9 nucleotides align to TRBD1. This CDR3 has 14 residues. Germline V gene lookup returns CDR1 SEHNR and CDR2 FQNEAQ (reference sequence). The V gene end was trimmed by 9 bases and the J gene end by 7 bases; junction bases not matched to a gene: 12. The CDR3 loop reads CASTGTGRGGGYTF. The CDR3 DNA reads TGTGCCAGTACCGGGACAGGGCGAGGGGGTGGCTACACCTTC.

This clone is a singleton in its sample. The V and J genes are TRBV7-3 and TRBJ2-7; weak D call: TRBD2 (6 bases). The germline V gene encodes CDR1 SGHTA and CDR2 FQGTGA. V lost 3 bases to trimming and J lost 2 bases, with 14 bases between them. The CDR3 is 15 residues long. CDR3 amino acids: CASSFLAELPYEQYF. The CDR3 nucleotides read TGTGCCAGCAGCTTTTTAGCGGAGCTTCCCTACGAGCAGTACTTC. The whole variable domain, remainder taken from reference TRBV7-3 and TRBJ2-7, is GAGVSQTPSNKVTEKGKYVELRCDPISGHTALYWYRQSLGQGPEFLIYFQGTGAADDSGLPNDRFFAVRPEGSVSTLKIQRTERGDSAVYLCASSFLAELPYEQYFGPGTRLTVT.

This chain joins TRBV10-3 and TRBJ1-1; no clear D gene. The germline V gene encodes CDR1 ENHRY and CDR2 SYGVKD. Trimming pared 4 bases from V and 2 bases from J, leaving 11 bases between. The CDR3 has 14 amino acids. This CDR3 reads CAISGHYLNTEAFF. The CDR3, as DNA: TGTGCCATCAGTGGCCACTACCTAAACACTGAAGCTTTCTTT.

The gene calls are TRBV7-9 and TRBJ1-5; D is uncertain. From germline, CDR1 is SEHNR and CDR2 FQNEAQ (reference sequence). V was trimmed by 1 base and J by 0 bases, leaving 7 bases between them. CDR3 size: 15 residues. In DNA form, the CDR3 reads TGTGCCAGCAGCTTAGGCGGAAATAGCAATCAGCCCCAGCATTTT. Its protein product is CASSLGGNSNQPQHF.